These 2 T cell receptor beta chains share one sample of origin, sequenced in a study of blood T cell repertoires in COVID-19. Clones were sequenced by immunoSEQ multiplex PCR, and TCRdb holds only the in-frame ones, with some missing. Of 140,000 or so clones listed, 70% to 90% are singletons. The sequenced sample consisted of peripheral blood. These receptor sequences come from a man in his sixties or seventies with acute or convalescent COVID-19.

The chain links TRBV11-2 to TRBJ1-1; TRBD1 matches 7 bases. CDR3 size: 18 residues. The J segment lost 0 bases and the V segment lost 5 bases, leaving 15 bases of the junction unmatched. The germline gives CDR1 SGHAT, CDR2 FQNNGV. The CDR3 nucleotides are TGTGCCAGCAGCCCGCGGGGACCGGGACAGACAATGAACACTGAAGCTTTCTTT. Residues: CASSPRGPGQTMNTEAFF. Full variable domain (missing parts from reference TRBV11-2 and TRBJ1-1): EAGVAQSPRYKIIEKRQSVAFWCNPISGHATLYWYQQILGQGPKLLIQFQNNGVVDDSQLPKDRFSAERLKGVDSTLKIQPAKLEDSAVYLCASSPRGPGQTMNTEAFFGQGTRLTVV.

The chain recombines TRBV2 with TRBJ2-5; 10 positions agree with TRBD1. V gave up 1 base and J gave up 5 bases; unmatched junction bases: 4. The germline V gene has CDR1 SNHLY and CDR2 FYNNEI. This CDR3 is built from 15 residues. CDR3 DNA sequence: TGTGCCAGCAGTGAAGAGGGACAGGGGCCGGAGACCCAGTACTTC. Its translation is CASSEEGQGPETQYF.